This T cell receptor beta chain was profiled in a study of blood T cell repertoires in COVID-19 (dated by TCRdb to 2018 to 2021). Background for the entire study: The collaborator samples originated in the United States, Italy and Spain and spanned the acute and convalescent phases of COVID-19. The prospective study material was composed of cDNA or gDNA derived from T cells, B-cell-depleted T cells, or PBMCs. The dataset comprised deeply sampled blood TCRbeta repertoires from subjects exposed to, actively infected with, or recovered from COVID-19. The repertoires were made available in a free public database intended to serve as a resource for research on the immune response to SARS-CoV-2. The samples were drawn from two sources: the first 160 participants of the ongoing ImmuneRACE study, and over 950 subjects contributed by 6 global collaborators. Nearly every sample came with metadata listing a de-identified subject ID, COVID-19 status, age in years and sex. Where available, HLA class I and class II types were obtained from metadata supplied by the sample provider rather than from assay-based typing. On the study overall, not on this receptor specifically: Clinical and demographic metadata were provided uncurated, with the amount varying by source and participant.

The CDR3 covers 14 residues, taking in both the cysteine and the phenylalanine. The DNA shown is the 42-base CDR3, in frame from base 1. A distance of 17 bases separates the germline ends of V and J, which lose 6 bases and 6 bases respectively. Per the germline V gene, MDHEN is the CDR1 and SYDVKM is the CDR2. The collaborating institutions used their own protocols to collect whole blood in K2EDTA tubes. Collaborator samples were shipped for TCRbeta analysis as frozen whole blood, isolated PBMCs, or DNA extracted from either sample type. Concerning this clone: Its binding antigen is unknown. Per-base quality was not reported, and no clone a single base away is much larger than it.

TCRbeta CDR3 regions were amplified from genomic DNA by means of the immunoSEQ Assay, a bias-controlled multiplex PCR. Under the source paper's analysis protocol: Within the assay, amplification of reference gene primers was used to estimate how many nucleated cells each sample contained. To quantify the absolute abundance of each unique TCRbeta CDR3 rearrangement, sequence reads were collapsed and filtered. For each sample, productive Simpson clonality was calculated as the square root of Simpson's diversity index across productive rearrangements. The source is immuneACCESS, and TCRdb retained only in-frame sequences with V and J called. Part of the clones is not carried over; for the studies checked, unresolved V genes explain less than half of this, and the remainder is unexplained. The V and J calls and clone size come from that table; D and trimming were worked out from the DNA. In this sample the table shows fewer than 200,000 clones, 70% to 90% of which occur a single time. Under 6.5% of the sample is in the top ten clones.

Sequenced material: peripheral blood. This sequence originates from a middle-aged man with active or convalescent COVID-19. The sequence links TRBV28 to TRBJ1-2; the D region possibly corresponds to TRBD1 (6 bases align). Here is the DNA: TGTGCCAGCAGGCCCCAGGGGATGCTGGATGGCTACACCTTC. Its protein reads: CASRPQGMLDGYTF.